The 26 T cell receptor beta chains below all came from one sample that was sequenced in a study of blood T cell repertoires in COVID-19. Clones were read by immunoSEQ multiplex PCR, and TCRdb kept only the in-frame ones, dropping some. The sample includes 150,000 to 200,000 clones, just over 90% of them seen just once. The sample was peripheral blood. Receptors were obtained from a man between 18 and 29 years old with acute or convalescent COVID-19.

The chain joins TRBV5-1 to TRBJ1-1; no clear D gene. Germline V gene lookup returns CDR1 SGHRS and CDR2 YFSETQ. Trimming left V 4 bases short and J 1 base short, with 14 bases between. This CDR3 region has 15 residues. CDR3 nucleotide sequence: TGCGCCAGCAGCCCGCCCCGGGGTGGGAACACTGAAGCTTTCTTT. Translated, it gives CASSPPRGGNTEAFF.

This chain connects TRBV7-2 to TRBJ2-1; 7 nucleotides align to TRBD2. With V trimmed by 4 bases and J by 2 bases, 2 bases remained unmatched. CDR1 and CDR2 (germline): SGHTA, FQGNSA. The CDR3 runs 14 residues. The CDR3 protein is CASSWTRTYNEQFF. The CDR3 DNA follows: TGTGCCAGCAGCTGGACTAGGACCTACAATGAGCAGTTCTTC.

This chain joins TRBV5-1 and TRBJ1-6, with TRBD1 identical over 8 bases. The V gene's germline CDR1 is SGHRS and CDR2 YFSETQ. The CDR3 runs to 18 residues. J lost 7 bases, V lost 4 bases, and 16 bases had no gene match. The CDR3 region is CASSPTPQGANRNSPLHF. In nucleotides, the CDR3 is TGCGCCAGCAGCCCCACCCCCCAGGGGGCTAACCGGAATTCACCCCTCCACTTT.

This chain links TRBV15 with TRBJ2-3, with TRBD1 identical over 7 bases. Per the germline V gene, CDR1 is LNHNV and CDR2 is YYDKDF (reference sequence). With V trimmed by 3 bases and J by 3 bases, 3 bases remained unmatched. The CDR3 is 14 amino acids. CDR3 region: CATSRTGSTDTQYF. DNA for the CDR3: TGTGCCACCAGCAGGACAGGGAGTACAGATACGCAGTATTTT.

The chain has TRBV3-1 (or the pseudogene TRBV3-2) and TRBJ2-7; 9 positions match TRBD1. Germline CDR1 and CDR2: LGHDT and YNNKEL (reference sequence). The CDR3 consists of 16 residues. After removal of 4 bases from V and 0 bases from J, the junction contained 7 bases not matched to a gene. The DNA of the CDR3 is TGTGCCAGCAGCCTCTTGGGACAGGGTAGCTCCTACGAGCAGTACTTC. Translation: CASSLLGQGSSYEQYF.

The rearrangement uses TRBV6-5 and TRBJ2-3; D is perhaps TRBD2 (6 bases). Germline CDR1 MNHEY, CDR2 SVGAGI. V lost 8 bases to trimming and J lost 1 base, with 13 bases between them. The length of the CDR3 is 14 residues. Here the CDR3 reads CASRRGIGTDTQYF. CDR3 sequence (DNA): TGTGCCAGCCGGCGCGGGATAGGCACAGATACGCAGTATTTT.

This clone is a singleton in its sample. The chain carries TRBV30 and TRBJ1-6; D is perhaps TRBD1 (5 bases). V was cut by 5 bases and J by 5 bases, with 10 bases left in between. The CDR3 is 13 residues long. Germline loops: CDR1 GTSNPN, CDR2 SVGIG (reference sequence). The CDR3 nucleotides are TGTGCCTGGGGGGCAGGGAATAATTCACCCCTCCACTTT. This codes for CAWGAGNNSPLHF.

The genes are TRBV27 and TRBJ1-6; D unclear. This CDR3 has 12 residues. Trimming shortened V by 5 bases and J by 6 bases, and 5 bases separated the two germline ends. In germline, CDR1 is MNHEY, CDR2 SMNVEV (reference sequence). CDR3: CASSPFNSPLHF. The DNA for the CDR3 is TGTGCCAGCAGTCCCTTTAATTCACCCCTCCACTTT.

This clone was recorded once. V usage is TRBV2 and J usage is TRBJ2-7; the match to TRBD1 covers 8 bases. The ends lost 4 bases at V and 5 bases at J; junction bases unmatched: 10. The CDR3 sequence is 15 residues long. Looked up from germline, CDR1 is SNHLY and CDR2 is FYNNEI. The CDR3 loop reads CASSGLTGGGNEQYF. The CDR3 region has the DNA TGTGCCAGCAGTGGTCTTACAGGGGGAGGAAACGAGCAGTACTTC. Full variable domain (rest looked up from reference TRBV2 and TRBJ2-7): EPEVTQTPSHQVTQMGQEVILRCVPISNHLYFYWYRQILGQKVEFLVSFYNNEISEKSEIFDDQFSVERPDGSNFTLKIRSTKLEDSAMYFCASSGLTGGGNEQYFGPGTRLTVT.

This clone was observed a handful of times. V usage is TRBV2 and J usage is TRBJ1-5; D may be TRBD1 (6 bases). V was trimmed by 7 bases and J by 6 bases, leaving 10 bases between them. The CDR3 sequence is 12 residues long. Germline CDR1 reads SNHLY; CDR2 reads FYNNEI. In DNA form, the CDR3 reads TGTGCCAGCACAAGAGGGGGTCAGCCCCAGCATTTT. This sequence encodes CASTRGGQPQHF.

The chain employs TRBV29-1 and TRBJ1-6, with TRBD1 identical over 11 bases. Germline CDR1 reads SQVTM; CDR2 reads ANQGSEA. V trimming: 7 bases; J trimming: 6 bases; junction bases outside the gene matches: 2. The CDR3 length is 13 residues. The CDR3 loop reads CSAGTGGNSPLHF. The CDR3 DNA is TGCAGCGCCGGGACAGGGGGTAATTCACCCCTCCACTTT.

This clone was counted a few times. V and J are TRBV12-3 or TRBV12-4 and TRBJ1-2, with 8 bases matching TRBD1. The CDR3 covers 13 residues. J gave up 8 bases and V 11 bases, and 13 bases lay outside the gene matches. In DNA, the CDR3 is TGTGCCGCCGTGACTCAGGGGGCAGGGGGCTACACCTTC. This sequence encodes CAAVTQGAGGYTF.

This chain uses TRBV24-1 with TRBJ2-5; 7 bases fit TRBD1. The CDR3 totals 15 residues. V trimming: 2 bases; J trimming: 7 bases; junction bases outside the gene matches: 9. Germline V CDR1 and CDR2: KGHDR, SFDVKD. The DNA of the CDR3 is TGTGCCACCAGTGATTCGCTAGGGACAGCCAGGACCCAGTACTTC. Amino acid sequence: CATSDSLGTARTQYF.

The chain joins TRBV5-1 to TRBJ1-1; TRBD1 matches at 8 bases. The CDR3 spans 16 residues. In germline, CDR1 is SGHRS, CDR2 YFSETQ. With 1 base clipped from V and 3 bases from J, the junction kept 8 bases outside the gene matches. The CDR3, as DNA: TGCGCCAGCAGCTTGAGGGGGGACAGGCTGGACACTGAAGCTTTCTTT. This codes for CASSLRGDRLDTEAFF.

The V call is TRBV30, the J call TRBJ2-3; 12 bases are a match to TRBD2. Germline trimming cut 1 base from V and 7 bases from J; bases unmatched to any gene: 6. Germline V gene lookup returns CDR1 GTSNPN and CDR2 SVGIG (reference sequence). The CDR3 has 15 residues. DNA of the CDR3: TGTGCCTGGAGTGGACTAGCGGGAGATTCGAATACGCAGTATTTT. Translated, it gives CAWSGLAGDSNTQYF.

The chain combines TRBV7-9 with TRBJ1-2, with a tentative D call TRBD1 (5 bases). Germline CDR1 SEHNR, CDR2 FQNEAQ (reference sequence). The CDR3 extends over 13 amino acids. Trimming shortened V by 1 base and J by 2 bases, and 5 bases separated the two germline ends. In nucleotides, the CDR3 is TGTGCCAGCAGCTTAGGACAGAACTATGGCTACACCTTC. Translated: CASSLGQNYGYTF. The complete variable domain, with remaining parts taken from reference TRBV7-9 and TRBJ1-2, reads DTGVSQNPRHKITKRGQNVTFRCDPISEHNRLYWYRQTLGQGPEFLTYFQNEAQLEKSRLLSDRFSAERPKGSFSTLEIQRTEQGDSAMYLCASSLGQNYGYTFGSGTRLTVV.

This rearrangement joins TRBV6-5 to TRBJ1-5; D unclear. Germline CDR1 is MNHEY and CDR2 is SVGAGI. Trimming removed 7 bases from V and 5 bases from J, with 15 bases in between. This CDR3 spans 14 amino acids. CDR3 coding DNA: TGTGCCAGCACGGAGGCAGGCCTAGATCAGCCCCAGCATTTT. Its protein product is CASTEAGLDQPQHF.

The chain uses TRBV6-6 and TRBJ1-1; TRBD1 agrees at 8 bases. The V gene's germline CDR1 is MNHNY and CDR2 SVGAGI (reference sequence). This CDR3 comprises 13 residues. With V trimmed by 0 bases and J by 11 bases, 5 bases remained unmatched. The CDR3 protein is CASSYSQGATAFF. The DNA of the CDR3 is TGTGCCAGCAGTTACTCTCAGGGGGCCACTGCTTTCTTT.

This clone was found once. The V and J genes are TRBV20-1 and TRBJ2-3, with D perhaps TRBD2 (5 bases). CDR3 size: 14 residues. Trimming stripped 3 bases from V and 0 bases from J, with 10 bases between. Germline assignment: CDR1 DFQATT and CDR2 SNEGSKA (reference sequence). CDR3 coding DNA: TGCAGTGCTAGTGGCGGACTTAGCACAGATACGCAGTATTTT. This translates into CSASGGLSTDTQYF.

As DNA, the CDR3 is TGTGCCAGCAGCTTAGTAGGGGGCGCGAACACCGGGGAGCTGTTTTTT. Translated: CASSLVGGANTGELFF. The chain uses TRBV7-2 and TRBJ2-2; 7 nucleotides align to TRBD1. The CDR3 is 16 amino acids. The germline gives CDR1 SGHTA, CDR2 FQGNSA. The ends lost 1 base at V and 0 bases at J; junction bases unmatched: 2.

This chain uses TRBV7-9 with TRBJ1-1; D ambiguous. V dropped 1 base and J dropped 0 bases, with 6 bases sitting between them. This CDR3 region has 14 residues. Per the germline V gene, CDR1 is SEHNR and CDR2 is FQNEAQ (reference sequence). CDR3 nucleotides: TGTGCCAGCAGCTTAGTTCAGGTGAACACTGAAGCTTTCTTT. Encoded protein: CASSLVQVNTEAFF.

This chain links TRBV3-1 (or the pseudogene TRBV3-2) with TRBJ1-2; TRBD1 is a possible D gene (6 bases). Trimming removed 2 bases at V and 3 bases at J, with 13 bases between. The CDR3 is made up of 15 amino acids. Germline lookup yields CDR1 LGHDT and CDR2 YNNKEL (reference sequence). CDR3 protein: CASSQPGQADYGYTF. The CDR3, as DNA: TGTGCCAGCAGCCAACCGGGACAAGCCGACTATGGCTACACCTTC.

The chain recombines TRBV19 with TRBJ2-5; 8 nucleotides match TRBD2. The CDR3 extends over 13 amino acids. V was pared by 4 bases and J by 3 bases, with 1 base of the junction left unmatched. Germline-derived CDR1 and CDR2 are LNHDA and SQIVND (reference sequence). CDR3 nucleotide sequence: TGTGCCAGTAGTAGGGGACTAGAAGAGACCCAGTACTTC. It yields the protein CASSRGLEETQYF.

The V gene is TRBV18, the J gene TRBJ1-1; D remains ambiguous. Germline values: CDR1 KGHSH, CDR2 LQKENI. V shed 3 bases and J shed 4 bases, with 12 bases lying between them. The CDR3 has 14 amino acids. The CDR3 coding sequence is TGTGCCAGCTCACCGTGGTCTCACGGCACTGAAGCTTTCTTT. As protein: CASSPWSHGTEAFF.

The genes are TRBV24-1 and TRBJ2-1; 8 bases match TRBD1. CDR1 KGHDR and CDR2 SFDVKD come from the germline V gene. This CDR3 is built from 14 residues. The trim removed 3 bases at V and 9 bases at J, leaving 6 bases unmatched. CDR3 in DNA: TGTGCCACCAGTGATGGACAGGGCAGAGGTGAGCAGTTCTTC. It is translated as CATSDGQGRGEQFF.

DNA of the CDR3: TGCAGCGTTTCAAGGGGGACTAGCGGGGCGAATGAGCAGTTCTTC. Translation: CSVSRGTSGANEQFF. The gene calls are TRBV29-1 and TRBJ2-1; TRBD2 aligns across 13 bases. V lost 5 bases and J lost 7; bases outside the gene matches: 8. This CDR3 has 15 residues. Germline CDR1 SQVTM, CDR2 ANQGSEA.